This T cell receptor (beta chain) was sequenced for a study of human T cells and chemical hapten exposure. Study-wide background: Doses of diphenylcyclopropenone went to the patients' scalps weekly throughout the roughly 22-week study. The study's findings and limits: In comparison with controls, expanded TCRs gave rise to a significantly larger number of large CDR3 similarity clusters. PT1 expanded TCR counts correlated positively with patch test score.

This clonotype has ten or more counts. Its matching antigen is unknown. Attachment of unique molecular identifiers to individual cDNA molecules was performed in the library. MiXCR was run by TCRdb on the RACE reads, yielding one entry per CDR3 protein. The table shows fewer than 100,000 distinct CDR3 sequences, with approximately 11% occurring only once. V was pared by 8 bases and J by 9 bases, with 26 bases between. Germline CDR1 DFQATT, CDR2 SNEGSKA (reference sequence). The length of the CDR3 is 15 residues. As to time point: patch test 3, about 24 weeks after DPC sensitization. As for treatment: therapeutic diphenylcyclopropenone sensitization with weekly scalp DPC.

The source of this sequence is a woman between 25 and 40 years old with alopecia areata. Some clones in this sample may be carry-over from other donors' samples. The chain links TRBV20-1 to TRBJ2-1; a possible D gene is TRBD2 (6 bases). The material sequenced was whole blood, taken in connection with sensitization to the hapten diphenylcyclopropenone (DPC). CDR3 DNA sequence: TGCAGTCTGCCTCTTAGGCTAGCTGGGACTGGTGAGCAGTTCTTC. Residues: CSLPLRLAGTGEQFF.